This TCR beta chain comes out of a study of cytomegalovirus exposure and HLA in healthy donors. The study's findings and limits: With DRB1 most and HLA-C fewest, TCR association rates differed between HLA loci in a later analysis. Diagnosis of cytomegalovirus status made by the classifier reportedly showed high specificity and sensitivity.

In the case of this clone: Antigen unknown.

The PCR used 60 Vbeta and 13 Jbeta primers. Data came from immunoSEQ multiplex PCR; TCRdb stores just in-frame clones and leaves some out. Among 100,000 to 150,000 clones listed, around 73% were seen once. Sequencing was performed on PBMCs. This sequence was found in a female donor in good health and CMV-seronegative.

The CDR3 region has the DNA TGCGCCAGCAGCCAAGATGGGGCTGCGAGCTCCTACGAGCAGTACTTC. Protein product: CASSQDGAASSYEQYF. This chain uses TRBV4-1 with TRBJ2-7; D is possibly TRBD1 (5 bases). This CDR3 is built from 16 residues. Germline V gene lookup returns CDR1 MGHRA and CDR2 YSYEKL. Trimming cost V 0 bases and J 0 bases, with 12 bases left between them.